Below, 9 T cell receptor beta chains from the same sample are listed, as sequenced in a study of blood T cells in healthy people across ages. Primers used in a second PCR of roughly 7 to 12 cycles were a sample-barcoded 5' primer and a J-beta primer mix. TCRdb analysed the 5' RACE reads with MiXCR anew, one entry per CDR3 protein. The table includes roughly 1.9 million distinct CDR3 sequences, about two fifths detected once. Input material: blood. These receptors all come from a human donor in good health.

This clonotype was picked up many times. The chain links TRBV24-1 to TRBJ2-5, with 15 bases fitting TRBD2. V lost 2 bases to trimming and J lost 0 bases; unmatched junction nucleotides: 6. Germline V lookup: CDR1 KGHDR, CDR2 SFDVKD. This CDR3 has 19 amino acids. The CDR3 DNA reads TGTGCCACCAGTGATTCCGGGACTAGCGGGGGGCCTTACCAAGAGACCCAGTACTTC. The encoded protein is CATSDSGTSGGPYQETQYF.

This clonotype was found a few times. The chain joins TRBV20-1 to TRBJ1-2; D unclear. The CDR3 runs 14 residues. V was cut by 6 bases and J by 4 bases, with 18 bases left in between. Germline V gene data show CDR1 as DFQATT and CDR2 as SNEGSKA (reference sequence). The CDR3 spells CSAKEGSRAYGYTF. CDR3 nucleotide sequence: TGCAGTGCAAAGGAAGGCAGTAGAGCCTATGGCTACACCTTC.

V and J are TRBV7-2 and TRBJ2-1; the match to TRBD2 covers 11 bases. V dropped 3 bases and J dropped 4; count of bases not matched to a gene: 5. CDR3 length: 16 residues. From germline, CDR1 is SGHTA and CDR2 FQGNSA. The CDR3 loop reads CASSFYLAGGYNEQFF. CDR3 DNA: TGTGCCAGCAGCTTCTACCTAGCGGGGGGTTACAATGAGCAGTTCTTC.

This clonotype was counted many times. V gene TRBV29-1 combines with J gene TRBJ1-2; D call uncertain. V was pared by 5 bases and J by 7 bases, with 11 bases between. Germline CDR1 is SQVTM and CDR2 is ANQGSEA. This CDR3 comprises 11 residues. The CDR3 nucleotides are TGCAGCGTTAGAGAGCAGAGTGGCTACACCTTC. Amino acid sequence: CSVREQSGYTF.

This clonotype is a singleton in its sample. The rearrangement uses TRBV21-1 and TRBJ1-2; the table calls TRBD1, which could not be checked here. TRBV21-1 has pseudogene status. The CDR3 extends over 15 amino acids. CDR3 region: CASSKVPGNNYGYTF. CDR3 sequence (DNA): TGTGCCAGCAGCAAGGTCCCAGGGAATAACTATGGCTACACCTTC.

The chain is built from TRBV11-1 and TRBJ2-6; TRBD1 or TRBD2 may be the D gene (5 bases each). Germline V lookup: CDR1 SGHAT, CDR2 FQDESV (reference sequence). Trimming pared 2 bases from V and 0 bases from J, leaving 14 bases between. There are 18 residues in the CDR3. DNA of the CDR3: TGTGCCAGCAGCTTAAGAGGGACGGCCTTCTCTGGGGCCAACGTCCTGACTTTC. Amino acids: CASSLRGTAFSGANVLTF.

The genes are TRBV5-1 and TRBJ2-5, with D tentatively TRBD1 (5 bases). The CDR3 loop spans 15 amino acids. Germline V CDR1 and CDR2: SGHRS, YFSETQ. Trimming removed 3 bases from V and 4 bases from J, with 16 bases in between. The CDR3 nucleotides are TGCGCCAGCAGCTCAGGGCCAAACCTGGGAGAGACCCAGTACTTC. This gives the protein CASSSGPNLGETQYF.

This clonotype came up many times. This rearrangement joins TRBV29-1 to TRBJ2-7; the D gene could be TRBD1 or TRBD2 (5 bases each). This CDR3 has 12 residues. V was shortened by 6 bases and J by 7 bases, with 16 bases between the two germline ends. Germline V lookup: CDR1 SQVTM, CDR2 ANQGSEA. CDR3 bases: TGCAGCGTCAACGGGGCCTTCAGGGAGCAGTACTTC. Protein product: CSVNGAFREQYF.

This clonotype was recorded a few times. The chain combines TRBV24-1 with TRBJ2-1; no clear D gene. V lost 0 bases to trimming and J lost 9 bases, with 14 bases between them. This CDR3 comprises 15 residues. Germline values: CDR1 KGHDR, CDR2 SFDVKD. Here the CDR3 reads CATSDLGPGWVEQFF. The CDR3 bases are TGTGCCACCAGTGATTTGGGCCCCGGCTGGGTTGAGCAGTTCTTC.